This record concerns one T cell receptor beta chain sequence. The entry originates in a study of blood T cell repertoires in COVID-19. The germline V and J ends were trimmed by 0 bases and 3 bases, with 21 bases remaining between them. Germline values: CDR1 SGHRS, CDR2 YFSETQ. This CDR3 is built from 18 residues. Generated by immunoSEQ multiplex PCR, the TCRdb table keeps only in-frame clones and is missing some. The table shows 280,000 or so clones, with roughly 85% occurring only once. This rearrangement joins TRBV5-1 to TRBJ2-5; possible D gene TRBD1, 6 bases. The clonotype originates from a human donor in a cohort sampled during active COVID-19. The sequencing sample was made of peripheral blood. CDR3 protein: CASSLVLTGSGPKETQYF. In DNA form, the CDR3 reads TGCGCCAGCAGCTTGGTATTAACAGGGAGTGGGCCCAAAGAGACCCAGTACTTC.